Presented here are 19 T cell receptor beta chains from one specimen sequenced in a study of identical twins. TCRdb redid the calling of the 5' RACE reads with MiXCR, one entry per CDR3 protein. This sample has hundreds of thousands of distinct CDR3 sequences, with around 9.6% found just once. Input material: memory (CD45RO+) T cells sorted from blood. All receptors derive from a woman younger than 30 in good health.

A few counts support this clonotype. This sequence joins TRBV4-2 and TRBJ2-5, with D uncertain. The CDR3 is 16 residues long. Germline values: CDR1 LGHNA, CDR2 YNFKEQ. Trimming took off 4 bases at V and 3 bases at J, with 18 bases between the two ends. The CDR3 DNA follows: TGTGCCAGCAGCCCGGACCCAGGATCTCCAAAAGAGACCCAGTACTTC. It is translated as CASSPDPGSPKETQYF.

Ten or more counts support this clonotype. The chain has TRBV5-1 and TRBJ1-1; D is unclear. The germline gives CDR1 SGHRS, CDR2 YFSETQ. This CDR3 is built from 15 residues. Trimming removed 1 base at V and 5 bases at J, with 15 bases between. CDR3 in amino acids: CASSLSGEGWTEAFF. In DNA form, the CDR3 reads TGCGCCAGCAGCTTGTCGGGAGAAGGATGGACTGAAGCTTTCTTT.

This clonotype was seen only a few times. The V and J genes are TRBV12-1 and TRBJ2-3; TRBD2, the table's D call, was not compared with the DNA. TRBV12-1 is assigned pseudogene status. The CDR3 length is 16 residues. The CDR3 region is CASSTSSGRWPDTQYF. The CDR3 DNA sequence: TGTGCCAGCAGCACCTCTAGCGGGAGATGGCCAGATACGCAGTATTTT.

This clonotype occurred a few times. This rearrangement joins TRBV9 to TRBJ2-2; the D is unclear. Looked up from germline, CDR1 is SGDLS and CDR2 is YYNGEE. This CDR3 has 14 residues. With 0 bases removed from V and 4 bases from J, the gap between germline ends came to 7 bases. The CDR3 coding sequence is TGTGCCAGCAGCGTAGCCAGGTCCACCGGGGAGCTGTTTTTT. This gives the protein CASSVARSTGELFF.

This clonotype has only a few counts. CDR3 region: CATSDLGEQFF. Here the CDR3 DNA reads TGTGCCACCAGTGATTTAGGGGAGCAGTTCTTC. V usage is TRBV24-1 and J usage is TRBJ2-1; D not resolved. Germline V gene sequence: CDR1 KGHDR, CDR2 SFDVKD. This CDR3 spans 11 amino acids. Between the trimmed V and J ends, which lost 1 base and 10 bases, there was a span of 4 bases.

This clonotype appeared a few times. The V and J genes are TRBV7-2 and TRBJ1-1; D is uncertain. This CDR3 comprises 13 residues. Germline values: CDR1 SGHTA, CDR2 FQGNSA. V dropped 2 bases and J dropped 7 bases, with 11 bases sitting between them. CDR3 sequence: CASSLRAGNEAFF. The CDR3 DNA reads TGTGCCAGCAGCTTAAGGGCAGGTAATGAAGCTTTCTTT. Variable domain in full (rest from reference TRBV7-2 and TRBJ1-1): GAGVSQSPSNKVTEKGKDVELRCDPISGHTALYWYRQSLGQGLEFLIYFQGNSAPDKSGLPSDRFSAERTGGSVSTLTIQRTQQEDSAVYLCASSLRAGNEAFFGQGTRLTVV.

This clonotype was recorded many times. The chain is built from TRBV12-3 or TRBV12-4 and TRBJ2-3, with D perhaps TRBD2 (5 bases). The CDR3 consists of 13 residues. The ends were cut back, 5 bases at V and 2 bases at J, with 8 bases in the middle. The CDR3 here is CASSRTVTDTQYF. As DNA, the CDR3 is TGTGCCAGCAGTCGGACTGTCACAGATACGCAGTATTTT.

The CDR3 is CASSPGVGANVLTF. CDR3 nucleotides: TGTGCCAGTAGTCCAGGGGTCGGGGCCAACGTCCTGACTTTC. The rearrangement joins TRBV19 to TRBJ2-6; TRBD1 might be the D (6 bases). The CDR3 runs 14 residues. Germline CDR1 LNHDA, CDR2 SQIVND (reference sequence). The V gene lost 5 bases and the J gene lost 4 bases, with 9 bases spanning the gap.

The V call is TRBV25-1, the J call TRBJ1-5; D uncertain. The CDR3 has 13 amino acids. V lost 2 bases and J lost 6, with 8 bases in between. Germline values: CDR1 MGHDK, CDR2 SYGVNS. The CDR3 is CASSETGFQPQHF. The DNA for the CDR3 is TGTGCCAGCAGTGAAACCGGGTTTCAGCCCCAGCATTTT.

The CDR3 here is CATGDTGDEQYF. The CDR3 DNA is TGTGCCACCGGGGACACTGGGGACGAGCAGTACTTC. The chain combines TRBV10-3 with TRBJ2-7; possibly TRBD1 for D (6 bases). The CDR3 covers 12 residues. Germline loops: CDR1 ENHRY, CDR2 SYGVKD. V was shortened by 10 bases and J by 5 bases, with 15 bases between the two germline ends.

The rearrangement links TRBV6-5 to TRBJ2-1; D call uncertain. Trimming cost V 0 bases and J 3 bases, with 3 bases left between them. The CDR3 is 13 amino acids. Germline lookup yields CDR1 MNHEY and CDR2 SVGAGI. CDR3 sequence: CASSYSGYNEQFF. CDR3 coding DNA: TGTGCCAGCAGTTACTCGGGCTACAATGAGCAGTTCTTC.

This chain connects TRBV7-2 to TRBJ2-2; D may be TRBD2 (5 bases). V was cut by 6 bases and J by 0 bases, with 11 bases left in between. The CDR3 totals 15 residues. Germline V gene data show CDR1 as SGHTA and CDR2 as FQGNSA. The CDR3 reads CASSKTTTNTGELFF. Written as DNA, the CDR3 is TGTGCCAGCAGTAAGACTACCACGAACACCGGGGAGCTGTTTTTT.

This clonotype was counted only a few times. The J gene is TRBJ2-3, the V gene TRBV20-1; D possibly matches TRBD1 or TRBD2 (5 bases each). The CDR3 is 14 residues long. CDR1 DFQATT and CDR2 SNEGSKA come from the germline V gene (reference sequence). Trimming removed 5 bases from V and 0 bases from J, with 12 bases in between. Here the CDR3 DNA reads TGCAGTGCTGCCGGGACGGTTAGCACAGATACGCAGTATTTT. Translated, it gives CSAAGTVSTDTQYF.

The chain employs TRBV30 and TRBJ2-5, with D perhaps TRBD1 or TRBD2 (5 bases each). Trimming took off 2 bases at V and 4 bases at J, with 14 bases between the two ends. There are 14 residues in the CDR3. Germline CDR1 and CDR2: GTSNPN and SVGIG (reference sequence). The CDR3 sequence: CAWSRGGSRETQYF. CDR3 nucleotides: TGTGCCTGGAGTCGGGGCGGAAGCCGAGAGACCCAGTACTTC.

V and J are TRBV7-2 and TRBJ2-5; 11 bases line up with TRBD1. Germline V gives CDR1 SGHTA, CDR2 FQGNSA. With V trimmed by 1 base and J by 4 bases, 2 bases remained unmatched. This CDR3 has 15 residues. The CDR3 nucleotides are TGTGCCAGCAGCTTAGGGACAGGGGGCTCAGAGACCCAGTACTTC. It encodes CASSLGTGGSETQYF. Full variable domain (missing parts from reference TRBV7-2 and TRBJ2-5): GAGVSQSPSNKVTEKGKDVELRCDPISGHTALYWYRQSLGQGLEFLIYFQGNSAPDKSGLPSDRFSAERTGGSVSTLTIQRTQQEDSAVYLCASSLGTGGSETQYFGPGTRLLVL.

The chain combines TRBV20-1 with TRBJ2-3, with TRBD2 matching over 8 bases. The CDR3 has 14 amino acids. CDR1 is DFQATT and CDR2 is SNEGSKA in the germline V gene (reference sequence). V lost 3 bases to trimming and J lost 1 base; unmatched junction nucleotides: 3. The CDR3 DNA is TGCAGTGCTAGGGTGACTAGCGGCACAGATACGCAGTATTTT. Its translation is CSARVTSGTDTQYF.

Only a few counts were recorded for this clonotype. The V call is TRBV15, the J call TRBJ2-5; D not certain. With 0 bases removed from V and 5 bases from J, the gap between germline ends came to 10 bases. The CDR3 contains 14 residues. Germline-derived CDR1 and CDR2 are LNHNV and YYDKDF (reference sequence). The CDR3 DNA sequence: TGTGCCACCAGCAGAGACAGACTTTGGGAGACCCAGTACTTC. It yields the protein CATSRDRLWETQYF.

This clonotype turned up a few times. The chain has TRBV6-1 and TRBJ1-1; D is unresolved. The germline gives CDR1 MNHNS, CDR2 SASEGT. The CDR3 is 11 amino acids. The V and J ends lost 3 bases and 10 bases respectively, with 9 bases between them. The CDR3 coding sequence is TGTGCCAGCAGTGAGGAGGGAGGAGCTTTCTTT. This gives the protein CASSEEGGAFF.

There are many counts of this clonotype. The chain uses TRBV27 and TRBJ2-7; D is possibly TRBD1 or TRBD2 (5 bases each). From germline, CDR1 is MNHEY and CDR2 SMNVEV (reference sequence). The CDR3 has 12 residues. Trimming stripped 6 bases from V and 7 bases from J, with 13 bases between. DNA of the CDR3: TGTGCCAGCAGCCTGACCGAGGGGGAGCAGTACTTC. It encodes CASSLTEGEQYF.